The sequence of this T cell receptor beta chain was determined in a study of OX40 agonist ivuxolimab in advanced cancers. Baseline was the first blood sampling point, followed by cycle 4 day 1 and cycle 7 day 1. The data were produced by immunoSEQ multiplex PCR, yet TCRdb's version contains in-frame clones alone and is incomplete. Of 55,000 to 65,000 clones in the sample, more than 75% were seen once. Germline values: CDR1 MNHEY, CDR2 SVGAGI. The CDR3 is made up of 15 amino acids. Losses at the gene ends were 6 bases for V and 4 bases for J; bases not matched to a gene: 11. This sequence originates from an adult with an advanced solid tumor such as melanoma, head and neck, liver or kidney cancer. The input for sequencing was CD4+ or CD8+ T cells sorted from blood, taken in a trial of the OX40 agonist ivuxolimab. V is TRBV6-5 and J is TRBJ1-2; the match to TRBD1 covers 7 bases. The CDR3 DNA reads as TGTGCCAGCAGCAGCCACAACAGGGGAAGCTATGGCTACACCTTC. It specifies CASSSHNRGSYGYTF.